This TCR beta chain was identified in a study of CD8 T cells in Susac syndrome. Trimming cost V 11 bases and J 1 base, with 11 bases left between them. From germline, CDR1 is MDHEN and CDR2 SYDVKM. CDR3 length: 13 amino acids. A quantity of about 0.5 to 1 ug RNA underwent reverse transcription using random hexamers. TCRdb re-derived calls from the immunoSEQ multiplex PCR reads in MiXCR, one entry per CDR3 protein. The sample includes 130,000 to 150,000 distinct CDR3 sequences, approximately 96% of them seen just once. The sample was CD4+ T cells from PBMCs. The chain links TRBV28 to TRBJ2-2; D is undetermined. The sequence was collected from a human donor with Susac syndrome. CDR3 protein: CALGTRNTGELFF. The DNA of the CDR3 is TGTGCCCTCGGAACCCGGAACACCGGGGAGCTGTTTTTT.